This T cell receptor beta chain was sequenced for a study of CD8 T cells in ankylosing spondylitis. The length of the CDR3 is 17 residues. Germline values: CDR1 MDHEN, CDR2 SYDVKM. The trim removed 5 bases at V and 5 bases at J, leaving 13 bases unmatched. Study outcomes and limitations: Past research had described some motif variants in reactive arthritis synovial fluid and blood. Ankylosing spondylitis blood appeared to carry a characteristic TCR beta motif of roughly 8 highly homologous variants. There was reportedly significant enrichment of clones that were disease-linked in matched ankylosing spondylitis synovial fluid. Disease-linked clones proved CD8+ and comparatively uncommon in peripheral blood.

Libraries for TCR beta were made by quantitative 5'-RACE with molecular barcodes. TCRdb reanalysed the 5' RACE reads using MiXCR and keeps one entry per CDR3 protein. Counted here are about 400,000 distinct CDR3 sequences, approximately 20% occurring once; the ten biggest clones make up about a sixth. In regard to this clonotype: The antigen is unknown.

This TCR came from a male donor with ankylosing spondylitis. Sequencing used blood, either unsorted or a sorted T cell fraction (not recorded which). The J gene is TRBJ2-3, the V gene TRBV28; 10 bases match TRBD1. The CDR3 spells CASSPTTGGPAGDTQYF. CDR3 sequence (DNA): TGTGCCAGCAGTCCCACGACAGGGGGCCCGGCGGGAGATACGCAGTATTTT.